The 18 T cell receptor beta chains listed next were all sequenced from one sample in a study of identical twins. TCRdb processed the 5' RACE reads anew with MiXCR; each CDR3 protein has one entry. The table includes approximately 250,000 distinct CDR3 sequences, approximately 5.9% detected once. The same data also contributed to another study, on T cells expressing NK-cell markers.

The source material was CD8+ T cells sorted from blood. These receptor sequences come from a woman aged 18-29 years in good health.

The V gene is TRBV3-1, the J gene TRBJ2-2; perhaps D is TRBD1 or TRBD2 (5 bases each). V was trimmed by 5 bases and J by 0 bases, leaving 13 bases between them. CDR1 is LGHDT, CDR2 YNNKEL, per germline (reference sequence). The CDR3 extends over 16 amino acids. The CDR3 region is CASSSTGTANTGELFF. As DNA, the CDR3 is TGTGCCAGCAGCTCGACCGGGACCGCGAACACCGGGGAGCTGTTTTTT.

This rearrangement joins TRBV29-1 to TRBJ2-7; D possibly corresponds to TRBD1 (6 bases). The CDR3 length is 12 residues. Trimming took 5 bases from V and 5 from J, leaving 13 bases between them. From germline, CDR1 is SQVTM and CDR2 ANQGSEA. CDR3 loop: CSVISRGHEQYF. CDR3 sequence (DNA): TGCAGCGTTATCTCCAGGGGCCACGAGCAGTACTTC.

The table lists this clonotype with many counts. This chain joins TRBV15 and TRBJ1-1, with 7 bases matching TRBD1. The CDR3 contains 15 residues. Germline values: CDR1 LNHNV, CDR2 YYDKDF (reference sequence). The V segment lost 4 bases and the J segment 3 bases; nucleotides outside the gene matches: 8. In DNA form, the CDR3 reads TGTGCCACCAGCAAGGGGGCGAGGGGAGACACTGAAGCTTTCTTT. This translates into CATSKGARGDTEAFF.

J is TRBJ2-1 and V is TRBV10-3; 11 bases align to TRBD2. The CDR3 loop spans 17 amino acids. V was clipped by 3 bases and J by 5 bases; unmatched bases: 9. The V gene's germline CDR1 is ENHRY and CDR2 SYGVKD. Here the CDR3 reads CAISELRLAGFNNEQFF. In nucleotides, the CDR3 is TGTGCCATCAGTGAACTACGACTAGCGGGGTTTAACAATGAGCAGTTCTTC.

A few counts support this clonotype. The rearrangement uses TRBV6-2 or TRBV6-3 and TRBJ2-7; D unresolved. Germline V gene data show CDR1 as MNHEY and CDR2 as SVGEGT. The CDR3 loop spans 15 amino acids. V was pared by 6 bases and J by 0 bases, with 15 bases between. As DNA, the CDR3 is TGTGCCAGCAGCGGCAGCGAGACTTACTCCTACGAGCAGTACTTC. It specifies CASSGSETYSYEQYF.

This clonotype turned up a few times. The chain recombines TRBV27 with TRBJ1-1, with a tentative D call TRBD1 (5 bases). The CDR3 length is 13 residues. The V and J ends lost 8 bases and 0 bases respectively, with 10 bases between them. In germline, CDR1 is MNHEY, CDR2 SMNVEV (reference sequence). The CDR3 DNA reads TGTGCCAGCTGGGGCGGTGTGAACACTGAAGCTTTCTTT. Translating it yields CASWGGVNTEAFF.

This clonotype was detected only a few times. This chain joins TRBV27 and TRBJ2-3, with 9 nucleotides matching TRBD2. Per germline, CDR1 MNHEY and CDR2 SMNVEV (reference sequence). V shed 5 bases, J shed 4 bases, and the junction held 4 bases outside the gene matches. This CDR3 contains 14 residues. The chain's CDR3 is CASSGGGAADTQYF. As DNA, the CDR3 is TGTGCCAGCAGTGGCGGGGGGGCTGCAGATACGCAGTATTTT.

This clonotype was counted ten times or more. This rearrangement joins TRBV4-3 to TRBJ2-7, with D unclear. V was clipped by 0 bases and J by 0 bases, with 6 bases between them. CDR1 and CDR2 (germline): LGHNA, YSLEER. This CDR3 is 14 amino acids long. This chain's CDR3 is CASSQDQSSYEQYF. Written as DNA, the CDR3 is TGCGCCAGCAGCCAAGATCAGAGCTCCTACGAGCAGTACTTC.

Only a few counts were recorded for this clonotype. This chain links TRBV13 with TRBJ1-2; 7 bases are a match to TRBD1. Germline CDR1 PRHDT, CDR2 FYEKMQ (reference sequence). The CDR3 runs 17 residues. With V trimmed by 1 base and J by 8 bases, 16 bases remained unmatched. DNA for the CDR3: TGTGCCAGCAGCTTAGTAGGACAGGCCGGGGAGGTTAGCGGCTACACCTTC. Amino acid sequence: CASSLVGQAGEVSGYTF.

The chain joins TRBV3-1 to TRBJ1-2; a weak D match, TRBD1 (5 bases). V lost 4 bases to trimming and J lost 4 bases, with 13 bases between them. CDR3 length: 14 residues. CDR1 is LGHDT, CDR2 YNNKEL, per germline (reference sequence). The CDR3 DNA reads as TGTGCCAGCAGCCCATTGGGGCAGCTCTATGGCTACACCTTC. As protein: CASSPLGQLYGYTF. The full variable domain, rest sourced from reference TRBV3-1 and TRBJ1-2, is DTAVSQTPKYLVTQMGNDKSIKCEQNLGHDTMYWYKQDSKKFLKIMFSYNNKELIINETVPNRFSPKSPDKAHLNLHINSLELGDSAVYFCASSPLGQLYGYTFGSGTRLTVV.

This clonotype was counted only a few times. This sequence joins TRBV29-1 and TRBJ1-2, with 10 bases identical to TRBD1. The CDR3 runs to 13 residues. Per germline, CDR1 SQVTM and CDR2 ANQGSEA. V dropped 6 bases and J dropped 5; count of bases not matched to a gene: 6. The CDR3 loop reads CSVERTGGYGYTF. DNA of the CDR3: TGCAGCGTAGAACGGACAGGGGGATATGGCTACACCTTC.

This clonotype has ten or more counts. This chain connects TRBV4-1 to TRBJ1-2; the D gene is possibly TRBD1 (5 bases). Germline lookup yields CDR1 MGHRA and CDR2 YSYEKL. The CDR3 loop spans 13 amino acids. The V end lost 7 bases, the J end lost 4 bases, and 13 bases lay between the germline ends. The DNA for the CDR3 is TGCGCCAGCAACGGGGGGGGTAGCTATGGCTACACCTTC. Protein sequence: CASNGGGSYGYTF.

The rearrangement uses TRBV19 and TRBJ2-1; 10 nucleotides agree with TRBD2. The germline CDR1 and CDR2 sequences are LNHDA and SQIVND (reference sequence). The CDR3 covers 15 residues. J was trimmed by 4 bases and V by 6 bases; bases with no gene match: 6. The CDR3 loop is CASSASSGGYNEQFF. The CDR3 coding sequence is TGTGCCAGTAGCGCTTCTAGCGGGGGTTACAATGAGCAGTTCTTC. The whole variable domain, filled in from reference TRBV19 and TRBJ2-1, reads DGGITQSPKYLFRKEGQNVTLSCEQNLNHDAMYWYRQDPGQGLRLIYYSQIVNDFQKGDIAEGYSVSREKKESFPLTVTSAQKNPTAFYLCASSASSGGYNEQFFGPGTRLTVL.

This clonotype has more than one count but fewer than ten. The gene calls are TRBV30 and TRBJ2-5; D may be TRBD1 or TRBD2 (5 bases each). This CDR3 spans 13 amino acids. The ends were cut back, 8 bases at V and 1 base at J, with 14 bases in the middle. Germline V CDR1 and CDR2: GTSNPN, SVGIG (reference sequence). CDR3 loop: CAQQWGSQETQYF. The CDR3 DNA reads TGTGCCCAGCAGTGGGGGTCCCAAGAGACCCAGTACTTC.

The table lists this clonotype with many counts. The rearrangement joins TRBV20-1 to TRBJ2-3; tentatively, D is TRBD1 or TRBD2 (5 bases each). The CDR3 is 12 amino acids. Germline CDR1 is DFQATT and CDR2 is SNEGSKA (reference sequence). V was pared by 6 bases and J by 1 base, with 8 bases between. In nucleotides, the CDR3 is TGCAGTGCGGGGGACGGCACAGATACGCAGTATTTT. Translation: CSAGDGTDTQYF.

This clonotype was found a few times. The chain combines TRBV27 with TRBJ2-3; perhaps TRBD2 as D (6 bases). Trimming removed 3 bases from V and 3 bases from J, with 16 bases in between. The CDR3 is 16 residues long. The germline V gene encodes CDR1 MNHEY and CDR2 SMNVEV (reference sequence). CDR3 sequence reads: CASSFLRGGVTDTQYF. The CDR3 nucleotides read TGTGCCAGCAGTTTTCTCCGGGGCGGGGTGACAGATACGCAGTATTTT.

This clonotype was recorded many times. The gene calls are TRBV7-2 and TRBJ2-1; TRBD2 matches at 8 bases. The germline V gene encodes CDR1 SGHTA and CDR2 FQGNSA. The CDR3 is 16 residues long. Losses at the gene ends were 5 bases for V and 7 bases for J; bases not matched to a gene: 13. The CDR3 is CASSPGRGRIGNEQFF. In DNA form, the CDR3 reads TGTGCCAGCAGCCCGGGACGCGGGAGGATTGGTAATGAGCAGTTCTTC.

The sample holds a few counts of this clonotype. J is TRBJ2-3 and V is TRBV12-3 or TRBV12-4; weak D call: TRBD2 (5 bases). CDR3 length equals 15 residues. V lost 3 bases and J 1 base, leaving 11 bases between the germline ends. As DNA, the CDR3 is TGTGCCAGCAGTTTCCTCGGACTGGGCACAGATACGCAGTATTTT. Its protein is CASSFLGLGTDTQYF.